This record covers a single T cell receptor beta chain. This clonotype appeared many times. No antigen is known for it. Base qualities are missing; no much larger clone stands one base away. Germline trimming: 5 bases from V, 6 bases from J; junction bases outside gene matches: 15. The CDR3 holds 16 amino acids from the cysteine to the phenylalanine. Only the CDR3 DNA is retained, 48 bases long and in frame from the first base. For CDR1 and CDR2, the germline V gene (reference sequence) lists DFQATT and SNEGSKA. This entry comes from a study of T-cell reconstitution after alpha-beta-depleted transplantation in children (dated by TCRdb to about 2016). In the study overall: Using TCR repertoire profiling, the study followed T-cell immune reconstitution in a quantitative way in children after TCRalphabeta/CD19-depleted allogeneic hematopoietic cell transplantation.

Library prep was done by PCR. The sequencer was an Illumina HiSeq 2500. Molecular barcoding was employed in the preparation of TCR libraries, with unique molecular identifiers being used to normalize TCRbeta repertoire quantification. TCRdb reran the public reads through fastp at Q25 and MiXCR, keeping productive beta chains. Every CDR3 protein is listed once, alongside the most common genes and DNA of its rows. This sample gives around 680,000 distinct CDR3 sequences in total; 16% of them show up just once. The ten biggest clones cover 1.1% of the sample. The sample was PBMCs from the stem cell graft donor, taken from the stem cell graft. This chain is built from TRBV20-1 and TRBJ1-4, with TRBD1 matching 7 junction bases. The sequence derives from a human donor who donated a stem cell graft to a child with acute myeloid leukemia. Read as DNA, the sequence is TGCAGTGCTGGATTGGGACAGCTTATTGGATATGAAAAACTGTTTTTT. Its protein product is CSAGLGQLIGYEKLFF.